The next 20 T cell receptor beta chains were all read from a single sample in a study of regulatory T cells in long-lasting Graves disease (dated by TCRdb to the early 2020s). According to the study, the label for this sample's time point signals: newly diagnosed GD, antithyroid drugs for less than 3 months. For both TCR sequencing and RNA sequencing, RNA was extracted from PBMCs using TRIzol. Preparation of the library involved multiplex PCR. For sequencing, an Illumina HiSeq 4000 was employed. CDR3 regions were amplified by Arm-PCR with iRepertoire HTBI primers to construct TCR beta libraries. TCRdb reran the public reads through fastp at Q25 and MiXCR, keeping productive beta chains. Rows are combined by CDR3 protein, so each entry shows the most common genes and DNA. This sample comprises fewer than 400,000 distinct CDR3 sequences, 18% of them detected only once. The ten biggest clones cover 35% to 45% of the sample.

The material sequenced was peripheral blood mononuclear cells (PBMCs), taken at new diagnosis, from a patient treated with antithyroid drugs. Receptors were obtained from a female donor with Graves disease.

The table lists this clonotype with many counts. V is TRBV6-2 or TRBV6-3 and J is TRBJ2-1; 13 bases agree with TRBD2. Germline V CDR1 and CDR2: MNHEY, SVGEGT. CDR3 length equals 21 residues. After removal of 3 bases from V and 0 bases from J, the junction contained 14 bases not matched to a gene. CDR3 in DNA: TGTGCCAGCAGTTATCCCACCCGGACTAGCGGGGGAAAGGGCTCCTACAATGAGCAGTTCTTC. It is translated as CASSYPTRTSGGKGSYNEQFF.

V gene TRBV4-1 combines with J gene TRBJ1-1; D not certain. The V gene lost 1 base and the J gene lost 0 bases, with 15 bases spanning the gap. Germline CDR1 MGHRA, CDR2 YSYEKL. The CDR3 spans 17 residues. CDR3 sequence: CASSQGIGGLLNTEAFF. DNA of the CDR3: TGCGCCAGCAGCCAAGGAATAGGCGGGCTTTTGAACACTGAAGCTTTCTTT.

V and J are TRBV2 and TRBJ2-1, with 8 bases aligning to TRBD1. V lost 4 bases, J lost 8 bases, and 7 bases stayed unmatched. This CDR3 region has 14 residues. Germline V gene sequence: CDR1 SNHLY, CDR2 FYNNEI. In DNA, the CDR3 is TGTGCCAGCAGTGGGACAGGGTCAGGGGATGAGCAGTTCTTC. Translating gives CASSGTGSGDEQFF.

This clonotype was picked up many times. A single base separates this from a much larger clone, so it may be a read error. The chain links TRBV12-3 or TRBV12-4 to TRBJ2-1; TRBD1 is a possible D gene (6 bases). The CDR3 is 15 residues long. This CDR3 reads CAGRLTGALDNEQFF. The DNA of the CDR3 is TGTGCCGGCAGGCTGACAGGAGCCCTGGACAATGAGCAGTTCTTC.

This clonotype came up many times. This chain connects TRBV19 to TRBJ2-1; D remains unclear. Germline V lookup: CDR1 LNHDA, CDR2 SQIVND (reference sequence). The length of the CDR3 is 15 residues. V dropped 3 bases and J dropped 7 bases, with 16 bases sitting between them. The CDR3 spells CASSILSSSPNEQFF. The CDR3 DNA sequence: TGTGCCAGTAGTATCCTAAGTTCCTCCCCGAATGAGCAGTTCTTC.

CDR3 sequence (DNA): TGTGCCAGCAGCTTATCGCTAGCGGTCAAGACCCAGTACTTC. Amino acids: CASSLSLAVKTQYF. The genes are TRBV7-2 and TRBJ2-5; 7 nucleotides match TRBD2. The V segment lost 2 bases and the J segment 6 bases; nucleotides outside the gene matches: 6. CDR3 length: 14 residues. Germline V gives CDR1 SGHTA, CDR2 FQGNSA.

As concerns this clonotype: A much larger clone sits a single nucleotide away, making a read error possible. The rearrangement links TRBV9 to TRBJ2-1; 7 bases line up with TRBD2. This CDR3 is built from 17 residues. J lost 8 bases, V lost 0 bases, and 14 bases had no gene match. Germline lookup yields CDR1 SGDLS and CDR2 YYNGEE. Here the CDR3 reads CASSVAARAGWTDEQFF. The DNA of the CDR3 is TGTGCCAGCAGCGTAGCTGCCAGAGCGGGATGGACGGATGAGCAGTTCTTC.

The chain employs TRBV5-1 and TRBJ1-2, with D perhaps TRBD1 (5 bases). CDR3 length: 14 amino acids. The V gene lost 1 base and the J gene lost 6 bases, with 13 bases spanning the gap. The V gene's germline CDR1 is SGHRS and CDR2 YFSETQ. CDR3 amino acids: CASSLSGTNDGYTF. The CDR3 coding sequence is TGCGCCAGCAGCTTGTCTGGGACGAACGATGGCTACACCTTC. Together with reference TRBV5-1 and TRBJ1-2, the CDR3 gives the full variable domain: KAGVTQTPRYLIKTRGQQVTLSCSPISGHRSVSWYQQTPGQGLQFLFEYFSETQRNKGNFPGRFSGRQFSNSRSEMNVSTLELGDSALYLCASSLSGTNDGYTFGSGTRLTVV.

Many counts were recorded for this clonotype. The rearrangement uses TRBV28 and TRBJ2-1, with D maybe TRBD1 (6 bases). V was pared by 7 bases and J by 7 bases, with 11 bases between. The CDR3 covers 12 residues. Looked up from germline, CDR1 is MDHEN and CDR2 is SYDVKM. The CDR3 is CASNLDRNEQFF. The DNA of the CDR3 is TGTGCCAGCAACCTCGACAGGAATGAGCAGTTCTTC. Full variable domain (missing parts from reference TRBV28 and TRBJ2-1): DVKVTQSSRYLVKRTGEKVFLECVQDMDHENMFWYRQDPGLGLRLIYFSYDVKMKEKGDIPEGYSVSREKKERFSLILESASTNQTSMYLCASNLDRNEQFFGPGTRLTVL.

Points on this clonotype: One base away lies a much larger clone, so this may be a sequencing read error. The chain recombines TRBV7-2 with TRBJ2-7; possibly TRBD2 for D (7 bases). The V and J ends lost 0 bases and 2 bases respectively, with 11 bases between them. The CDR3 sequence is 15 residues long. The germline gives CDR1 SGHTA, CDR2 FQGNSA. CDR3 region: CASSLAGGGTYEQYF. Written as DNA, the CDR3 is TGTGCCAGCAGCTTAGCGGGAGGGGGAACCTACGAGCAGTACTTC.

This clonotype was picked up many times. As DNA, the CDR3 is TGTGCCAGCAGTGAGACAGGGGGCCATCAGCCCCAGCATTTT. This translates into CASSETGGHQPQHF. The chain joins TRBV2 to TRBJ1-5; the match to TRBD1 covers 10 bases. CDR3 length: 14 residues. The germline CDR1 and CDR2 sequences are SNHLY and FYNNEI. J lost 5 bases, V lost 3 bases, and 1 base had no gene match.

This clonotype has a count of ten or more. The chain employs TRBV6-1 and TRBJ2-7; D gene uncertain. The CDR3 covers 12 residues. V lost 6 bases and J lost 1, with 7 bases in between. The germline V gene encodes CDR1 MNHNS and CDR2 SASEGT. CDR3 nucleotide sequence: TGTGCCAGCAGAACCAGTTCCTACGAGCAGTACTTC. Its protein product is CASRTSSYEQYF.

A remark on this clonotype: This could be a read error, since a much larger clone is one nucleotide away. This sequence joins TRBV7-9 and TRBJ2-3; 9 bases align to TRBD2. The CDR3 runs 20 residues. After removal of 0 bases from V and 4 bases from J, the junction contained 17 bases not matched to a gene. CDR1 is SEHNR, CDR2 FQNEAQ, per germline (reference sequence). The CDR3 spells CASSLANGQDLAGAPDTQYF. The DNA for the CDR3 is TGTGCCAGCAGCTTAGCGAACGGGCAGGACTTAGCGGGAGCCCCAGATACGCAGTATTTT.

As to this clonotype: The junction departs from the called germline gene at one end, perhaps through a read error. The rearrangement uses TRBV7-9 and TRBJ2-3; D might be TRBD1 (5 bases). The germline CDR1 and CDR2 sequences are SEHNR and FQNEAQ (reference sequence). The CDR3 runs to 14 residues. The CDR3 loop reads CASSLMLDTGTQYF. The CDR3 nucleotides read TGTGCCAGCAGCTTAATGCTAGACACAGGTACGCAGTATTTT.

This CDR3 reads CASSDGRGQEIMNTEAFF. The CDR3, as DNA: TGCGCCAGCAGCGACGGGCGGGGACAGGAGATCATGAACACTGAAGCTTTCTTT. The gene calls are TRBV4-1 and TRBJ1-1; TRBD1 agrees at 8 bases. CDR3 length equals 18 residues. The germline V gene encodes CDR1 MGHRA and CDR2 YSYEKL. The V segment lost 5 bases and the J segment 0 bases; nucleotides outside the gene matches: 14.

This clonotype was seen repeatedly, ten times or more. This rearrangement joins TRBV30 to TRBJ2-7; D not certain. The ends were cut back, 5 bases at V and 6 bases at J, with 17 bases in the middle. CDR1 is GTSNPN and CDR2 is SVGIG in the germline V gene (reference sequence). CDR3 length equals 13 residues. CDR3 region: CAWVSDRPREQYF. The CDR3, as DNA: TGTGCCTGGGTATCGGACCGCCCCCGCGAGCAGTACTTC. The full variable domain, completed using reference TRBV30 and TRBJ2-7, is SQTIHQWPATLVQPVGSPLSLECTVEGTSNPNLYWYRQAAGRGLQLLFYSVGIGQISSEVPQNLSASRPQDRQFILSSKKLLLSDSGFYLCAWVSDRPREQYFGPGTRLTVT.

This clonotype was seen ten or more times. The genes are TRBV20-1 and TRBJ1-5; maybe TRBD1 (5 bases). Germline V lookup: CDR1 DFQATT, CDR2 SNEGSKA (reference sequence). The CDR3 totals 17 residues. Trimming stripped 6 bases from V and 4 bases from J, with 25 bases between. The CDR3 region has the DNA TGCAGTGCCCTTACTTGGCAGGATGGACGGGGGAATCAGCCCCAGCATTTT. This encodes CSALTWQDGRGNQPQHF.

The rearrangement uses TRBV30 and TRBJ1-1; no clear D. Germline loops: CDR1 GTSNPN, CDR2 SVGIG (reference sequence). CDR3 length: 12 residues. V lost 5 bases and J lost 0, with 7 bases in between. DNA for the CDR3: TGTGCCTGGGTCACCCTGAACACTGAAGCTTTCTTT. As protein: CAWVTLNTEAFF.

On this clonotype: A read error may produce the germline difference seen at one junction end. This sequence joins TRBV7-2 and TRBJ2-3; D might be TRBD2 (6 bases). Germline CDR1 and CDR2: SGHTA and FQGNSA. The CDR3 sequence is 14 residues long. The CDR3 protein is CASSIAASTDTQYF. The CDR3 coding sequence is TGTGCCAGCAGCATAGCGGCTTCCACAGATACGCAGTATTTT.

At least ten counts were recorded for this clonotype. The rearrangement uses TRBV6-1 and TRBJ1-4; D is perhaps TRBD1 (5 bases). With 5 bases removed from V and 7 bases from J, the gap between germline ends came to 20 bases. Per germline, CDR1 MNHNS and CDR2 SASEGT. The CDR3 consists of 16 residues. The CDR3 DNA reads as TGTGCCAGCAGTCATCCCGGGGGACCTACGGGTGAAAAACTGTTTTTT. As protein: CASSHPGGPTGEKLFF.